The TCR beta chain described here comes from a study of cytomegalovirus exposure and HLA in healthy donors. The PCR made use of 60 Vbeta and 13 Jbeta primers. Produced via immunoSEQ multiplex PCR; TCRdb's table is partial and in-frame only. The data hold approximately 100,000 clones, with roughly three quarters observed a single time. The CDR3 runs to 12 residues. The germline V gene encodes CDR1 SQVTM and CDR2 ANQGSEA. A word on this clone: Germline is not matched at one junction end, which may reflect a read error.

The sequence was collected from a woman in her forties in good health and CMV-seropositive. The rearrangement joins TRBV29-1 to TRBJ2-5, with 7 positions matching TRBD2. The DNA end favors TRBJ2-7, so the J call may be wrong. The specimen sequenced was PBMCs. DNA for the CDR3: TGTCGGCTGAAGGGAGGGAAGGGCGAGCAGTACTTC. Its protein is CRLKGGKGEQYF.